The next 16 T cell receptor beta chains were all read from a single sample in a study of shared clonotypes between healthy human individuals. Only in-frame clones appear in the TCRdb table, and some are missing; sequencing was by immunoSEQ multiplex PCR. The sample shows about 1 million clones, roughly 80% of them seen only once. Sequenced input: memory CD4+ T cells sorted from blood. This sample's subset: CD45RA-negative fraction. These receptors were obtained from a man aged 18 to 29 in good health.

Note on this clone: This sequence is one base from a far larger clone and is likely a read error. This chain uses TRBV7-9 with TRBJ2-2, with 9 bases lining up with TRBD1. Trimming removed 7 bases from V and 1 base from J; junction bases left unmatched: 1. The CDR3 loop spans 14 amino acids. Germline CDR1 and CDR2: SEHNR and FQNEAQ (reference sequence). This CDR3 is CASMGQGNTGELFF. The CDR3 coding sequence is TGTGCCAGCATGGGACAGGGGAACACCGGGGAGCTGTTTTTT.

This chain joins TRBV5-1 and TRBJ2-7, with D perhaps matching TRBD2 (5 bases). CDR3 length equals 14 residues. V was cut by 5 bases and J by 2 bases, with 14 bases left in between. In germline, CDR1 is SGHRS, CDR2 YFSETQ. The CDR3 reads CASRPTAGAYEQYF. CDR3 DNA sequence: TGCGCCAGCAGACCAACCGCGGGCGCCTACGAGCAGTACTTC.

The chain combines TRBV2 with TRBJ2-7; a possible D gene is TRBD1 (5 bases). CDR3 length: 13 amino acids. Trimming pared 3 bases from V and 4 bases from J, leaving 10 bases between. From germline, CDR1 is SNHLY and CDR2 FYNNEI. CDR3 nucleotide sequence: TGTGCCAGCAGTGATATGACAGTGTACGAGCAGTACTTC. It encodes CASSDMTVYEQYF.

This chain links TRBV13 with TRBJ2-3; D is uncertain. This CDR3 has 17 residues. The germline V and J ends were trimmed by 0 bases and 4 bases, with 17 bases remaining between them. In germline, CDR1 is PRHDT, CDR2 FYEKMQ (reference sequence). CDR3 amino acids: CASSLGSYPTFSDTQYF. The CDR3 DNA reads TGTGCCAGCAGCTTAGGGTCCTACCCGACCTTCTCAGATACGCAGTATTTT.

The chain is built from TRBV25-1 and TRBJ1-2; weak D call: TRBD1 (5 bases). V was trimmed by 5 bases and J by 6 bases, leaving 19 bases between them. This CDR3 region has 15 residues. Germline values: CDR1 MGHDK, CDR2 SYGVNS. CDR3 in amino acids: CASSRWDLEIHGYTF. CDR3 nucleotides: TGTGCCAGCAGTCGTTGGGACCTGGAAATACATGGCTACACCTTC.

Concerning this clone itself: At the DNA level, this CDR3 is encoded by other sequences in the same sample as well. V usage is TRBV10-3 and J usage is TRBJ1-1; a possible D gene is TRBD1 (5 bases). The germline V gene encodes CDR1 ENHRY and CDR2 SYGVKD. This CDR3 region has 14 residues. With 0 bases removed from V and 2 bases from J, the gap between germline ends came to 7 bases. CDR3 sequence (DNA): TGTGCCATCAGTGAGTCGGGGGGAAACACTGAAGCTTTCTTT. Translation gives CAISESGGNTEAFF.

The chain couples TRBV18 to TRBJ2-3; TRBD1 matches at 8 bases. The CDR3 is 16 amino acids. V lost 2 bases and J lost 1; bases outside the gene matches: 5. Germline CDR1 is KGHSH and CDR2 is LQKENI. The CDR3 DNA reads TGTGCCAGCTCACCATACATGGGACAGGGCACAGATACGCAGTATTTT. Translation gives CASSPYMGQGTDTQYF.

The CDR3: CASSLSPYQPQHF. Written as DNA, the CDR3 is TGCGCCAGCAGCTTGTCACCTTATCAGCCCCAGCATTTT. The rearrangement joins TRBV5-1 to TRBJ1-5; D not resolved. This CDR3 has 13 residues. The germline V and J ends were trimmed by 1 base and 5 bases, with 7 bases remaining between them. The germline gives CDR1 SGHRS, CDR2 YFSETQ.

The V gene is TRBV10-2, the J gene TRBJ2-1; D gene unclear. The CDR3 is made up of 13 amino acids. The V end lost 6 bases, the J end lost 8 bases, and 14 bases lay between the germline ends. Germline V CDR1 and CDR2: WSHSY, SAAADI. The CDR3 is CASSRRLDDEQFF. The CDR3 nucleotides read TGCGCCAGCAGCCGACGGCTGGACGATGAGCAGTTCTTC.

The gene calls are TRBV5-1 and TRBJ2-2; D is ambiguous. V dropped 0 bases and J dropped 4 bases, with 13 bases sitting between them. CDR1 SGHRS and CDR2 YFSETQ come from the germline V gene. The CDR3 covers 16 residues. This CDR3 is CASSLGMGRLTGELFF. In nucleotides, the CDR3 is TGCGCCAGCAGCTTGGGGATGGGCAGGCTCACCGGGGAGCTGTTTTTT.

The V call is TRBV18, the J call TRBJ1-4; D gene unclear. Trimming left V 4 bases short and J 6 bases short, with 9 bases between. The germline V gene has CDR1 KGHSH and CDR2 LQKENI. The CDR3 consists of 13 residues. The CDR3 loop reads CASSRAIDEKLFF. The DNA for the CDR3 is TGTGCCAGCTCACGGGCCATAGATGAAAAACTGTTTTTT. The complete variable domain, with remaining parts taken from reference TRBV18 and TRBJ1-4, reads NAGVMQNPRHLVRRRGQEARLRCSPMKGHSHVYWYRQLPEEGLKFMVYLQKENIIDESGMPKERFSAEFPKEGPSILRIQQVVRGDSAAYFCASSRAIDEKLFFGSGTQLSVL.

This clone was found a few times. The rearrangement uses TRBV29-1 and TRBJ2-3; the match to TRBD1 covers 10 bases. Germline CDR1 and CDR2: SQVTM and ANQGSEA. This CDR3 spans 13 amino acids. The CDR3 region has the DNA TGCCTAGCCGGGACAGGGGGCACAGATACGCAGTATTTT. It translates to CLAGTGGTDTQYF.

CDR3 residues: CASSRQGAGDEKLFF. CDR3 nucleotide sequence: TGTGCCAGCAGCCGACAGGGGGCGGGGGACGAAAAACTGTTTTTT. The rearrangement joins TRBV11-1 to TRBJ1-4; 10 positions agree with TRBD1. Germline V gives CDR1 SGHAT, CDR2 FQDESV (reference sequence). This CDR3 has 15 amino acids. V dropped 5 bases and J dropped 8; count of bases not matched to a gene: 8.

The chain links TRBV9 to TRBJ1-1, with D unclear. V was pared by 0 bases and J by 3 bases, with 6 bases between. The CDR3 sequence is 13 residues long. CDR1 is SGDLS, CDR2 YYNGEE, per germline. This chain's CDR3 is CASSVATDTEAFF. The CDR3 coding sequence is TGTGCCAGCAGCGTAGCCACGGACACTGAAGCTTTCTTT.

The table lists this clone with a count of one. The CDR3 sequence is CSVESQAYGYTF. The CDR3 coding sequence is TGCAGCGTTGAGAGCCAGGCCTATGGCTACACCTTC. The chain links TRBV29-1 to TRBJ1-2, with D uncertain. The length of the CDR3 is 12 residues. CDR1 SQVTM and CDR2 ANQGSEA come from the germline V gene. V lost 3 bases to trimming and J lost 4 bases, with 9 bases between them. The full variable domain, in which reference TRBV29-1 and TRBJ1-2 provide the parts outside the CDR3, is SAVISQKPSRDICQRGTSLTIQCQVDSQVTMMFWYRQQPGQSLTLIATANQGSEATYESGFVIDKFPISRPNLTFSTLTVSNMSPEDSSIYLCSVESQAYGYTFGSGTRLTVV.

Only a few counts were recorded for this clone. The chain is built from TRBV5-1 and TRBJ2-1; possibly TRBD1 for D (6 bases). Between the trimmed V and J ends, which lost 2 bases and 0 bases, there was a span of 6 bases. Germline assignment: CDR1 SGHRS and CDR2 YFSETQ. The CDR3 runs to 14 residues. CDR3 sequence: CASSFRGSYNEQFF. The CDR3 DNA follows: TGCGCCAGCAGCTTCAGGGGCTCCTACAATGAGCAGTTCTTC.